This T cell receptor beta chain was found in a study of blood T cell repertoires in COVID-19 (dated by TCRdb to about 2020). The study in broad terms: Samples from collaborators originated in the United States, Italy and Spain and spanned both the acute and convalescent phases of COVID-19. The prospective study material was composed of cDNA or gDNA derived from T cells, B-cell-depleted T cells, or PBMCs. Where HLA class I and class II types were available, the types were taken from metadata supplied by the sample provider, not from assay-based typing. The sample metadata nearly always contained a de-identified subject ID, COVID-19 status, age in years and sex. A freely available public database, intended as a resource for researchers studying the immune response to SARS-CoV-2, is where the repertoires were released. The dataset comprised deeply sampled blood TCRbeta repertoires from subjects exposed to, actively infected with, or recovered from COVID-19. The samples were drawn from two sources: the first 160 participants of the ongoing ImmuneRACE study, and over 950 subjects contributed by 6 global collaborators.

TCRbeta CDR3 regions were amplified from genomic DNA using the immunoSEQ Assay, a bias-controlled multiplex PCR. On the study's bioinformatics: The number of nucleated cells in each sample was estimated from the amplification of reference gene primers within the assay. To quantify the absolute abundance of each unique TCRbeta CDR3 rearrangement, sequence reads were collapsed and filtered. Productive Simpson clonality was computed per sample as the square root of Simpson's diversity index over productive rearrangements. In TCRdb, the immuneACCESS table is reduced to in-frame sequences with V and J assigned. These tables do not hold every clone; where another copy was compared, an unresolved V gene accounts for under half, and the others remain unexplained. The V and J calls and clone size were taken over from that table, and D and trimming were inferred from the DNA. The sample table shows 70,000 to 90,000 clones, and around nine tenths are seen once. The ten biggest clones cover 0.95% to 1.5% of the sample.

In the case of this clone: Its antigen specificity is not known. Per-nucleotide qualities are absent, and no much larger clonotype sits a single base away.

What the authors observed across the whole study: How much clinical and demographic metadata was included differed by source and by participant, and the metadata was provided uncurated.

Enrolling through a virtual design, the prospective study's participants ranged in age from roughly 18 to 90 years and lived across roughly 24 United States geographic areas. Cohort assignment in the prospective study relied on participant-reported clinical history from a screening survey and a study questionnaire. Mobile phlebotomists in the prospective study collected whole blood, serum and a nasopharyngeal or oropharyngeal swab from every participant. Additional blood draws and questionnaires over an approximately two-month period could optionally be provided by prospective study participants. Prospective study blood samples were shipped either frozen or at room temperature before DNA extraction. After removal of 8 bases from V and 0 bases from J, the junction retains 3 bases not matched to a gene. From a lookup of the germline V gene, CDR1 and CDR2 are ENHRY and SYGVKD. The cysteine opens and the phenylalanine closes a CDR3 of 14 amino acids. Here the CDR3 DNA is all that survives: 42 bases in frame from base 1.

The chain is made from TRBV10-3 and TRBJ2-2, with 7 central nucleotides matching TRBD1. The material sequenced was PBMCs or T cells enriched from blood (not recorded which). The receptor's source is a woman in her 50s with acute COVID-19. The nucleotide sequence is given as TGTGCCATCGGGACAGCAACGAACACCGGGGAGCTGTTTTTT. This yields the protein CAIGTATNTGELFF.